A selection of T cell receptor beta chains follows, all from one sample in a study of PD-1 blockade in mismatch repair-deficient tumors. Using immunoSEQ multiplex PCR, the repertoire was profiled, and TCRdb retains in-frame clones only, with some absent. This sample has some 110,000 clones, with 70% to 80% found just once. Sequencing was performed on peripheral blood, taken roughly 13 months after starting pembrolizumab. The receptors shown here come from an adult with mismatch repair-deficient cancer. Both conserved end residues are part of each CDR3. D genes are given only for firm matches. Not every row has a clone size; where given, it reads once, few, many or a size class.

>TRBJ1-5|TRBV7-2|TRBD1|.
TGTGCCAGCAGCGCGCGGGACAGGGGAGGAAATCAGCCCCAGCATTTT
CASSARDRGGNQPQHF
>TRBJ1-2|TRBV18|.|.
TGTGCCAGCTCACAGAGGGACTCGAGTGGCTACACCTTC
CASSQRDSSGYTF
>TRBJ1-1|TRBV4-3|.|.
TGCGCCAGCAGCCGGAAGGTATTGGGTTACACTGAAGCTTTCTTT
CASSRKVLGYTEAFF
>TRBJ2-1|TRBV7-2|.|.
TGTGCCAGCAGCTTAGTTCATGTCCGAATTGCCTACAATGAGCAGTTCTTC
CASSLVHVRIAYNEQFF
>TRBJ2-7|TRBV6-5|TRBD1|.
TGTGCCAGCAGTTACGGTCAATTTGGGACAGACCGAGAGCAGTACTTC
CASSYGQFGTDREQYF
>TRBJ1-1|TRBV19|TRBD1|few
TGTGCCAGTACCCCCTTTCAGGGGGCGAGGGTCACTGAAGCTTTCTTT
CASTPFQGARVTEAFF
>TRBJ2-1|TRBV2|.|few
TGTGCCAGCAGTGAATGGGGGGTCACCTACAATGAGCAGTTCTTC
CASSEWGVTYNEQFF
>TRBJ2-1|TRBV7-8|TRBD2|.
TGTGCCAGCAGCCCCAGCGGGAGGTACAATGAGCAGTTCTTC
CASSPSGRYNEQFF
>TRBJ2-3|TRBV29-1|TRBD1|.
TGCAGCGTTGAAGGATACAGGGGAGACGCAGATACGCAGTATTTT
CSVEGYRGDADTQYF
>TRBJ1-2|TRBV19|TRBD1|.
TGTGCCAGTAGTGCGACAGGGGGCGGTGGCTACACCTTC
CASSATGGGGYTF
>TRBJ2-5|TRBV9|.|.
TGTGCCAGCAGCGTAGAGGGTCAAAAAGAGACCCAGTACTTC
CASSVEGQKETQYF
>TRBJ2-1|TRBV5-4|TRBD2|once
TGTGCCAGCCCGGGACTAGCGGGACCCAGTGAGCAGTTCTTC
CASPGLAGPSEQFF
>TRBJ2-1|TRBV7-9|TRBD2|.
TGTGCCAGCAGGGGGGCTAGCGGGAGCAATGAGCAGTTCTTC
CASRGASGSNEQFF
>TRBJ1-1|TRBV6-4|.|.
TGTGCCAGCAGTGACTCCGGGGCGAGGACTGAAGCTTTCTTT
CASSDSGARTEAFF
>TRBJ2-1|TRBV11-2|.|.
TGTGCCAGCAGCACGTCCTACAATGAGCAGTTCTTC
CASSTSYNEQFF
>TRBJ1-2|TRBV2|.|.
TGTGCCAGCAGTGAAACGAGGACACCTAACTATGGCTACACCTTC
CASSETRTPNYGYTF
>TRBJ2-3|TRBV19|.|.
TGTGCCAGTAGCGAGACCGCGACTGTTACCGTCACAGATACGCAGTATTTT
CASSETATVTVTDTQYF
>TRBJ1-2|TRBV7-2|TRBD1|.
TGTGCCAGCAGCTTACGGACAGGGGGCGAGAATGGCTACACCTTC
CASSLRTGGENGYTF
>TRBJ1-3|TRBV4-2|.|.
TGTGCCAGCAGCCGCGTCCGGGGGGCTGGAAACACCATATATTTT
CASSRVRGAGNTIYF
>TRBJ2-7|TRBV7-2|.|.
TGTGCCAGCAGCTTATCCTCAGGGAGCTCCTACGAGCAGTACTTC
CASSLSSGSSYEQYF
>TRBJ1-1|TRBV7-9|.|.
TGTGCCAGCAGCAAGGGACCTGGGGGTGATGAAGCTTTCTTT
CASSKGPGGDEAFF
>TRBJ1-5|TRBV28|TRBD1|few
TGTGCCTCCACCTCCCCGGGACAGGGAAATCAGCCCCAGCATTTT
CASTSPGQGNQPQHF
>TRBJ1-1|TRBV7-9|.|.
TGTGCCAGCAGCTTATTTGCAGGGCACACTGAAGCTTTCTTT
CASSLFAGHTEAFF
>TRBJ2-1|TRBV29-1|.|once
TGCAGCGTGGTAGCGGCACTGGGGCAGTTCTTC
CSVVAALGQFF
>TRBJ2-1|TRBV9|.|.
TGTGCCAGCAGCGTAAGACTCTTCAATGAGCAGTTCTTC
CASSVRLFNEQFF
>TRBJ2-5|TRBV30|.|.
TGTGCCTGGACACGGCAGGGACCGGAGACCCAGTACTTC
CAWTRQGPETQYF
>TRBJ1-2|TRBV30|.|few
TGTGCCTGGAGTGTTGGGCCTAGAGACTATGGCTACACCTTC
CAWSVGPRDYGYTF
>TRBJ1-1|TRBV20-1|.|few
TGCAGTGCTCTGGGTTACACTGAAGCTTTCTTT
CSALGYTEAFF
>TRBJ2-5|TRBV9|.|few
TGTGCCAGCAGCGCGAGAGGGGAGACCCAGTACTTC
CASSARGETQYF
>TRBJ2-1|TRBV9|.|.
TGTGCCAGCAGCTCCGAGGGGGGACTCTTCAATGAGCAGTTCTTC
CASSSEGGLFNEQFF
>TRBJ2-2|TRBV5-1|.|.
TGCGCCAGCAGAACAGACTTACCATCCGGGGAGCTGTTTTTT
CASRTDLPSGELFF
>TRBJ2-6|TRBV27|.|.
TGTGCCAGCAGTTTCTCTGGGGCCAACGTCCTGACTTTC
CASSFSGANVLTF
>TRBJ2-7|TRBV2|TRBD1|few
TGTGCCAGCAGGGAGGGACAGGGTTACGAGCAGTACTTC
CASREGQGYEQYF
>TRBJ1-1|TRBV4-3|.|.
TGCGCCAGCAGCCAAGGAGGGACACCTGAAGCTTTCTTT
CASSQGGTPEAFF
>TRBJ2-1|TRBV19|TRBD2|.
TGTGCCAGTAGTATTTTGAGCGGGAAGGACAATGAGCAGTTCTTC
CASSILSGKDNEQFF
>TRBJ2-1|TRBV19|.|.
TGTGCCAGTAAATTAGGGCTTAGCTCCTACAATGAGCAGTTCTTC
CASKLGLSSYNEQFF